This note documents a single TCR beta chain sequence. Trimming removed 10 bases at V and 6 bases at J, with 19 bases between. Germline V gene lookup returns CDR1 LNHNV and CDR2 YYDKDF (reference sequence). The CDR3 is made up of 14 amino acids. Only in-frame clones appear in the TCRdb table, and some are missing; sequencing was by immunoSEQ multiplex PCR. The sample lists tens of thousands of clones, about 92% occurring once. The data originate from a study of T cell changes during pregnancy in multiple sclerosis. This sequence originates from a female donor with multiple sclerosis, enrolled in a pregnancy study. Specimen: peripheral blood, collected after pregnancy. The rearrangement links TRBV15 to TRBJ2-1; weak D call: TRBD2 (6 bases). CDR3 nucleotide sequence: TGTGCCAGTCGAGGAGGACGGGAGATCAATGAGCAGTTCTTC. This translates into CASRGGREINEQFF.